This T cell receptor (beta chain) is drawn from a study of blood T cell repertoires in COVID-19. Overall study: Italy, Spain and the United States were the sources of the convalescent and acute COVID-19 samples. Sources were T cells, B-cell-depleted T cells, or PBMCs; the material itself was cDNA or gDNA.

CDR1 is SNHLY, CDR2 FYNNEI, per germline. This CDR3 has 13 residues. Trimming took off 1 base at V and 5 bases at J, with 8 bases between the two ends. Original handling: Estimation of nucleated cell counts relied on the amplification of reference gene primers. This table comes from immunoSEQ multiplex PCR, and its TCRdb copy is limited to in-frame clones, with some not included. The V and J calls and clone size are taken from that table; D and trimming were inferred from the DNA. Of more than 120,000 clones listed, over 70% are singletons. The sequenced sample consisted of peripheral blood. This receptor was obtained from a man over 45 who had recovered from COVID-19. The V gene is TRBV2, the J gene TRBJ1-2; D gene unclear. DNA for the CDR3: TGTGCCAGCAGTGAAGAACACCAATATGGCTACACCTTC. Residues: CASSEEHQYGYTF.